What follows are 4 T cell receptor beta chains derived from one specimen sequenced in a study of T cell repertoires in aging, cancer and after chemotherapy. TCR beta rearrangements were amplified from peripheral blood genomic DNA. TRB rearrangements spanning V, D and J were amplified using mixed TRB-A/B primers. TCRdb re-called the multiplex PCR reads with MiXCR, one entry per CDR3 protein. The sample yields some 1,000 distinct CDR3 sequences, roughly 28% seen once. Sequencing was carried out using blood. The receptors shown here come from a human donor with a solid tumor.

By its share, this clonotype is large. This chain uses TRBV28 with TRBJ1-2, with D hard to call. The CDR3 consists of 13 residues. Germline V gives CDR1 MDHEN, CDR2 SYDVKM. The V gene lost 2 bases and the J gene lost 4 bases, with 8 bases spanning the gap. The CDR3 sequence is CASSLEHSYGYTF. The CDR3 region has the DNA TGTGCCAGCAGTTTAGAACACTCCTATGGCTACACCTTC.

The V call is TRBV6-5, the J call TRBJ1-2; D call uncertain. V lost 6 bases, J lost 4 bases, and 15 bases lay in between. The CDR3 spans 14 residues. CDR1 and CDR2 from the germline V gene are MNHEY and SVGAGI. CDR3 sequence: CASSSRWAAYGYTF. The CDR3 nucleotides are TGTGCCAGCAGCTCCCGGTGGGCCGCCTATGGCTACACCTTC.

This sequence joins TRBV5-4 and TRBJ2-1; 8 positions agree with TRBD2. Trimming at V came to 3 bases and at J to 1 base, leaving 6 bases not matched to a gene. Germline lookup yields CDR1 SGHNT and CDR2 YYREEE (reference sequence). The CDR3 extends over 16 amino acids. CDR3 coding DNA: TGTGCCAGCAGCTATTGGGGGACTAGATCCTACAATGAGCAGTTCTTC. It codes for CASSYWGTRSYNEQFF.

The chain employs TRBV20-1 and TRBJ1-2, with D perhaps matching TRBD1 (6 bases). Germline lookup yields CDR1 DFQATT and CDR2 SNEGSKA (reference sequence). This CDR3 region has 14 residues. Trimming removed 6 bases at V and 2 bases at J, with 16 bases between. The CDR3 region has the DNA TGCAGTGCGGTTAAATCCGGGACAAACTATGGCTACACCTTC. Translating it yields CSAVKSGTNYGYTF.